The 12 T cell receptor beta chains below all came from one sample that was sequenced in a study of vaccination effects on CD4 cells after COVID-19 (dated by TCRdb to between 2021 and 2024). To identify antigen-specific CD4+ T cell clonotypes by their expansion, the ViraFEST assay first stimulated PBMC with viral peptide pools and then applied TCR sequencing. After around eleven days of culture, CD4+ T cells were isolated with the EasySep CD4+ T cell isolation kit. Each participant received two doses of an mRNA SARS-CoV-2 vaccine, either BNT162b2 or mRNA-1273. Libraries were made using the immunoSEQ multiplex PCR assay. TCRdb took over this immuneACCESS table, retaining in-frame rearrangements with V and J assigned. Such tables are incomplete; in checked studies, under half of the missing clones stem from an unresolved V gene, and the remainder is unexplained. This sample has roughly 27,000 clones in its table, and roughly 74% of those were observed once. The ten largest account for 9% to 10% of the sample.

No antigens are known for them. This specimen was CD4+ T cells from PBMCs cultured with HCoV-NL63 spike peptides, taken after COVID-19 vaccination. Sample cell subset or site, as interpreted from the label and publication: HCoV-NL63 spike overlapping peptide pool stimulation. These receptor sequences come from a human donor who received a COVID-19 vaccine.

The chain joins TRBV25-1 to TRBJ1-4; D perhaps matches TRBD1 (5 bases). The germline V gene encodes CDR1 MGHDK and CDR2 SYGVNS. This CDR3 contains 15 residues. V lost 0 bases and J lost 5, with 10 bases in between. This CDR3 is CASSEYGQGNEKLFF. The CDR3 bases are TGTGCCAGCAGTGAATATGGGCAGGGAAATGAAAAACTGTTTTTT.

The CDR3 nucleotides read TGCGCCAGCAGCATGACAGGGCCCCCAGATACGCAGTATTTT. It translates to CASSMTGPPDTQYF. V usage is TRBV5-1 and J usage is TRBJ2-3; 7 bases fit TRBD1. CDR1 is SGHRS, CDR2 YFSETQ, per germline. The V gene end was trimmed by 4 bases and the J gene end by 4 bases; junction bases not matched to a gene: 6. The CDR3 runs 14 residues. The variable domain in full, completed from reference TRBV5-1 and TRBJ2-3, reads KAGVTQTPRYLIKTRGQQVTLSCSPISGHRSVSWYQQTPGQGLQFLFEYFSETQRNKGNFPGRFSGRQFSNSRSEMNVSTLELGDSALYLCASSMTGPPDTQYFGPGTRLTVL.

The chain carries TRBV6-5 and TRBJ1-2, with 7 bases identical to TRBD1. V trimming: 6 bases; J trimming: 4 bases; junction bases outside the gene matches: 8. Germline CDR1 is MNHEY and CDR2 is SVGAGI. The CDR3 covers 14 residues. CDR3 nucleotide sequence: TGTGCCAGCAGCCGTAAGACAGGGATCTATGGCTACACCTTC. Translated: CASSRKTGIYGYTF.

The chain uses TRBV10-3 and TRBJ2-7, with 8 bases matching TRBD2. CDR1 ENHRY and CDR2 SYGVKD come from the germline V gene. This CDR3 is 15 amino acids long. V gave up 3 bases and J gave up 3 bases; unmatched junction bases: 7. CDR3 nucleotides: TGTGCCATCAGTGAATCGGTAGCGGGGATCTACGAGCAGTACTTC. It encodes CAISESVAGIYEQYF.

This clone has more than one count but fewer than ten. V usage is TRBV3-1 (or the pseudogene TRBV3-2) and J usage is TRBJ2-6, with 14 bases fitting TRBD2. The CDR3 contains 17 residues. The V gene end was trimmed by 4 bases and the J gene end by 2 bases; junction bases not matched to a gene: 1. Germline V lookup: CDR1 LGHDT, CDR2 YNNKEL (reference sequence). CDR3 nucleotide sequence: TGTGCCAGCAGCCCGGGACTAGCGGGAGCTGGGGCCAACGTCCTGACTTTC. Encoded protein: CASSPGLAGAGANVLTF.

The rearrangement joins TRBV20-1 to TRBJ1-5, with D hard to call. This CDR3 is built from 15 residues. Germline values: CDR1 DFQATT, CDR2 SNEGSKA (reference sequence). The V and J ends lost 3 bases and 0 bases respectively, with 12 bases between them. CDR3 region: CSASGRRYSNQPQHF. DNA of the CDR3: TGCAGTGCTAGTGGCAGGAGGTATAGCAATCAGCCCCAGCATTTT.

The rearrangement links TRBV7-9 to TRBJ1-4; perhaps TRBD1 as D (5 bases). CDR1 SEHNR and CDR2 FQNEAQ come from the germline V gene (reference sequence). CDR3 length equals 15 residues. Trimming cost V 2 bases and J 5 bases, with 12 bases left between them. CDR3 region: CASSLRDGGNEKLFF. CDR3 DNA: TGTGCCAGCAGCTTACGGGACGGTGGCAATGAAAAACTGTTTTTT.

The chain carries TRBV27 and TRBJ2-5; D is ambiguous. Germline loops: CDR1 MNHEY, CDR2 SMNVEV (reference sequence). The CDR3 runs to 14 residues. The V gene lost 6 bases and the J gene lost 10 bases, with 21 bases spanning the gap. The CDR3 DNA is TGTGCCAGCAGCCCATTCCACGCGTGGGAAAGCCAGTACTTC. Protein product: CASSPFHAWESQYF.

The CDR3 here is CASSTLQGWNTGELFF. CDR3 DNA sequence: TGTGCCAGCAGCACATTACAGGGGTGGAACACCGGGGAGCTGTTTTTT. This rearrangement joins TRBV5-5 to TRBJ2-2, with 7 bases lining up with TRBD1. The J segment lost 1 base and the V segment lost 4 bases, leaving 7 bases of the junction unmatched. Germline-derived CDR1 and CDR2 are SGHKS and YYEKEE (reference sequence). The CDR3 spans 16 residues.

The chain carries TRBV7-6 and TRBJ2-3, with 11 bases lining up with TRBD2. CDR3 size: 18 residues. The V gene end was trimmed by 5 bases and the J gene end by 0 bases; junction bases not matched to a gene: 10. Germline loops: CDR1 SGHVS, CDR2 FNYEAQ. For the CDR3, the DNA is TGTGCCAGCAGCCGGACTAGCGGGTCAACCTCTAGCACAGATACGCAGTATTTT. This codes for CASSRTSGSTSSTDTQYF.

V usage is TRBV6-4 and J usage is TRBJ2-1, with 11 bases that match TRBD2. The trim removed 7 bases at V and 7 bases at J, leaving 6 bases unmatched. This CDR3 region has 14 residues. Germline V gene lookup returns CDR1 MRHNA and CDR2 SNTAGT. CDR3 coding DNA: TGTGCCAGCAATCGACTAGCGGGGAAGAATGAGCAGTTCTTC. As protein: CASNRLAGKNEQFF.

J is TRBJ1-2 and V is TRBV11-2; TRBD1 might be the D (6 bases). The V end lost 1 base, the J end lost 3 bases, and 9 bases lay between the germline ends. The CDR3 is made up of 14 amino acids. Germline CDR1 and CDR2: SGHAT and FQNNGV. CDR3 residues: CASSLVRQDYGYTF. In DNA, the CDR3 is TGTGCCAGCAGCTTAGTTCGACAGGACTATGGCTACACCTTC.